This T cell receptor (beta chain) was captured by sequencing in a study of T cells in Graves' hyperthyroidism and ophthalmopathy. Authors of the study amplified TCR beta CDR3 regions from RNA transcripts. With the HTBI primer set, the TCR CDR3 went through a first round of RT-PCR. TCRdb re-called the multiplex PCR reads with MiXCR, one entry per CDR3 protein. The table includes fewer than 800,000 distinct CDR3 sequences, about a sixth detected once. Patients counted as stable if ophthalmopathy did not develop within 18 months. Whole-study results and caveats: Also found in blood were most expanded thyroid clonotypes above 0.001.

Germline-derived CDR1 and CDR2 are SGHNT and YENEEA. The CDR3 loop spans 16 amino acids. V lost 3 bases, J lost 1 base, and 5 bases stayed unmatched. This clonotype showed up many times. Its cognate antigen is unknown. This chain connects TRBV11-3 to TRBJ2-5; 10 bases line up with TRBD2. Sequencing was carried out using blood. This receptor was obtained from a man aged 18 to 29 with Graves' hyperthyroidism. This CDR3 is CASSFYSGRFQETQYF. CDR3 bases: TGTGCCAGCAGCTTCTATAGCGGGAGGTTCCAAGAGACCCAGTACTTC.